The table lists the clone carrying this T cell receptor beta chain with a few counts. Profiled with immunoSEQ multiplex PCR; TCRdb holds only in-frame clones, not every one. Counted here are about 24,000 clones, around 86% occurring once; the ten biggest clones make up about 8.6%. V dropped 0 bases and J dropped 5 bases, with 11 bases sitting between them. The CDR3 is 15 amino acids. Germline loops: CDR1 SGDLS, CDR2 YYNGEE. This entry belongs to a study of blood T cell repertoires in COVID-19. At the level of the study: Samples representing acute and convalescent COVID-19 were sourced from the United States, Italy and Spain. PBMCs, B-cell-depleted T cells, or T cells were the source of the cDNA or gDNA that made up the material.

The genes are TRBV9 and TRBJ1-4; weak D call: TRBD1 (5 bases). The clonotype comes from a human donor in a cohort sampled during active COVID-19. Specimen: peripheral blood. The CDR3 here is CASSVGGRENEKLFF. The CDR3 coding sequence is TGTGCCAGCAGCGTAGGGGGACGGGAGAATGAAAAACTGTTTTTT.